This T cell receptor (beta chain) derives from a study of blood T cell repertoires in COVID-19 (dated by TCRdb to about 2020). As for the study more broadly: Samples covering the acute and convalescent phases of COVID-19 were provided by collaborators in the United States, Italy and Spain. Samples came from the ongoing ImmuneRACE study (first 160 participants) plus 1,254 subjects from 6 global collaborators. Sample metadata almost always included a de-identified subject ID, COVID-19 status, age in years and sex. The repertoires were released in a freely available public database intended as a resource for research on the immune response to SARS-CoV-2. The material from the prospective study consisted of cDNA or gDNA derived from T cells, B-cell-depleted T cells, or PBMCs. Subjects who had been exposed to COVID-19, were actively infected with it, or had recovered from it provided the deeply sampled blood TCRbeta repertoires that made up the dataset. HLA class I and class II types, where available, came from metadata supplied by the sample provider rather than from assay-based typing. Beyond this particular receptor, the publication reports: The amount of clinical and demographic metadata varied by source and participant and was provided uncurated.

About this clone: What antigen it recognizes has not been identified. Base qualities were left out, and no much larger clone turns up one base away.

Each collaborating institution followed its own protocols to collect whole blood in K2EDTA tubes. For TCRbeta analysis, collaborators shipped samples in one of three forms: frozen whole blood, isolated PBMCs, or DNA extracted from either of those sample types. TCRbeta CDR3 regions were amplified from genomic DNA using the immunoSEQ Assay, a bias-controlled multiplex PCR. As for the original processing: The number of nucleated cells in each sample was estimated by amplification of reference gene primers within the assay. To quantify the absolute abundance of each unique TCRbeta CDR3 rearrangement, sequence reads were collapsed and filtered. For each sample, productive Simpson clonality was calculated as the square root of Simpson's diversity index across productive rearrangements. The table comes from immuneACCESS by way of TCRdb, which keeps in-frame sequences with V and J called. Part of the clones is missing from these tables; in studies checked, under half for an unresolved V gene and the rest for unknown reasons. The DNA gave D and trimming, while V, J and clone size come from that table. This sample lists around 190,000 clones; roughly 90% were detected once. Together, the top ten hold less than 25% of the sample.

The germline V gene encodes CDR1 KGHDR and CDR2 SFDVKD. Compared with germline, V lacks 9 bases and J lacks 0 bases; bases without a gene match: 6. From the cysteine up to the phenylalanine, the CDR3 has a length of 15 residues. Just the 45-base CDR3 DNA is kept, in frame starting at base 1. The specimen was peripheral blood. The receptor chain draws on TRBV24-1 and TRBJ2-2; 7 bases in between match TRBD1. This receptor was obtained from a man between 65 and 79 years old with active or convalescent COVID-19. DNA sequence: TGTGCCACCTCAGGGGGACCCACGAACACCGGGGAGCTGTTTTTT. It codes for CATSGGPTNTGELFF.